This T cell receptor (beta chain) came from a study of cytomegalovirus exposure and HLA in healthy donors. PCR primers comprised 60 Vbeta and 13 Jbeta primers. Profiled with immunoSEQ multiplex PCR; TCRdb holds only in-frame clones, not every one. The sample records about 120,000 clones, over 15% being singletons. With V trimmed by 3 bases and J by 6 bases, 12 bases remained unmatched. This CDR3 has 16 amino acids. Germline V lookup: CDR1 KGHSH, CDR2 LQKENI. Broader study findings: Association of a missense DCLRE1C variant with TCR beta V- and J-gene trimming was reported in a later analysis. Across donors, presence/absence analyses took sequencing depth to be roughly uniform. Association of roughly 17,000 TCR beta sequences with HLA alleles was found at 0.05 false discovery rate in a later analysis.

In the case of this clone: The antigen remains undetermined.

The rearrangement uses TRBV18 and TRBJ2-7; TRBD1 matches 9 bases. Source material: PBMCs. This receptor was obtained from a female donor in good health and CMV-seropositive. CDR3: CASSPLLGTGIREQYF. The DNA for the CDR3 is TGTGCCAGCTCACCCTTGCTAGGGACAGGGATCCGCGAGCAGTACTTC.